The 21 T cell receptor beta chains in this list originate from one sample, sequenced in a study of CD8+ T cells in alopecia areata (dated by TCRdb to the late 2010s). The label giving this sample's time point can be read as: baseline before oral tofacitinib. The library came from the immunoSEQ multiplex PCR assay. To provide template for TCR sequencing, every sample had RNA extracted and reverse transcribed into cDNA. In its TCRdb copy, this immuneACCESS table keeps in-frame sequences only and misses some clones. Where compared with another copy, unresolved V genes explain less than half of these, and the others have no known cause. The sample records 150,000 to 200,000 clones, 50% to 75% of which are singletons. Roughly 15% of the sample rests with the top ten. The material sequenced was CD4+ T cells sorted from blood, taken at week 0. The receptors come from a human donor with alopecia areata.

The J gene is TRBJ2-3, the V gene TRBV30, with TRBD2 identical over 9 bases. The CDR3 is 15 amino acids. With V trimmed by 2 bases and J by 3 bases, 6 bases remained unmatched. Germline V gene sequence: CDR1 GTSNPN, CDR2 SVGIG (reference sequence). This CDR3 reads CAWSRESGGTDTQYF. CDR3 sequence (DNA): TGTGCCTGGAGTCGGGAAAGCGGGGGGACAGATACGCAGTATTTT.

CDR3 region: CASSYAGDGAYEQYF. As DNA, the CDR3 is TGTGCCAGCAGTTACGCCGGGGACGGAGCCTACGAGCAGTACTTC. The rearrangement joins TRBV6-5 to TRBJ2-7, with D perhaps being TRBD1 or TRBD2 (5 bases each). Looked up from germline, CDR1 is MNHEY and CDR2 is SVGAGI. The CDR3 consists of 15 residues. The V end lost 2 bases, the J end lost 2 bases, and 13 bases lay between the germline ends.

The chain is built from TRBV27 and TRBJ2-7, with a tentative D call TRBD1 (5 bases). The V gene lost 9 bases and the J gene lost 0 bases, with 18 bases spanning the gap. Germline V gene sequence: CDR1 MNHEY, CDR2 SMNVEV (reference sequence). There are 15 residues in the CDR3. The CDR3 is CASQQAFPLSYEQYF. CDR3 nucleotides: TGTGCCAGTCAACAGGCCTTCCCCCTCTCCTACGAGCAGTACTTC.

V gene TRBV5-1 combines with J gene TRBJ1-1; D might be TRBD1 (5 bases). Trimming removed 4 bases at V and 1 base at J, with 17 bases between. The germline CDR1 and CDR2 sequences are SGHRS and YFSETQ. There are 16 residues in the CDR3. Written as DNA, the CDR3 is TGCGCCAGCAGCGCCCTCGAAAGTACAGGGAACACTGAAGCTTTCTTT. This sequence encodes CASSALESTGNTEAFF.

This chain's CDR3 is CASSPQAAEAFF. CDR3 sequence (DNA): TGTGCCAGCAGCCCCCAAGCTGCTGAAGCTTTCTTT. This sequence joins TRBV7-9 and TRBJ1-1; D uncertain. V lost 5 bases to trimming and J lost 6 bases, with 10 bases between them. The CDR3 extends over 12 amino acids. CDR1 and CDR2 (germline): SEHNR, FQNEAQ (reference sequence).

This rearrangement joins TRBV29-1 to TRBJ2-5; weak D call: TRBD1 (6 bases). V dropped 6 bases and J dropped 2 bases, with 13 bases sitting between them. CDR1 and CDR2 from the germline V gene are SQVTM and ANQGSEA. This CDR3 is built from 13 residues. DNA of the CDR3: TGCAGCGTAGACCGGGACATACAAGAGACCCAGTACTTC. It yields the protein CSVDRDIQETQYF.

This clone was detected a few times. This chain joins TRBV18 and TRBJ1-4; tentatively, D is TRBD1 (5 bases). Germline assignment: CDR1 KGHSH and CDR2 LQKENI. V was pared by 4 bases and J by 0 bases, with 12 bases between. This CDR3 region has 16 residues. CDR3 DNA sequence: TGTGCCAGCTCACTTCGGACAATCGCAACTAATGAAAAACTGTTTTTT. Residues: CASSLRTIATNEKLFF.

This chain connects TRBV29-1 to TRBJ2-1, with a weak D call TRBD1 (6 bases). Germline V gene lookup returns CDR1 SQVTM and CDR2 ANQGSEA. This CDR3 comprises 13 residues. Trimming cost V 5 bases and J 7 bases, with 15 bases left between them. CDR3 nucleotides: TGCAGCGTTCGGCAGGGGAAGTGGAATGAGCAGTTCTTC. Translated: CSVRQGKWNEQFF.

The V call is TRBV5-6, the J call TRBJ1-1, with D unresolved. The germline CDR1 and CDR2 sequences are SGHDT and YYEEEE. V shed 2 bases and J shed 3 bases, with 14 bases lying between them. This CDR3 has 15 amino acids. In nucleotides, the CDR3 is TGTGCCAGCAGCTTCCTAAGTTTTGTGGACACTGAAGCTTTCTTT. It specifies CASSFLSFVDTEAFF.

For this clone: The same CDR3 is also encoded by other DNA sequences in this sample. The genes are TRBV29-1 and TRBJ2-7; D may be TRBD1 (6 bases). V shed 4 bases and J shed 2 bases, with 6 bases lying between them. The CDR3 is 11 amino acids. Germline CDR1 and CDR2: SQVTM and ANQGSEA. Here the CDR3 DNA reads TGCAGCGTTGCAGGGGCCTACGAGCAGTACTTC. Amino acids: CSVAGAYEQYF.

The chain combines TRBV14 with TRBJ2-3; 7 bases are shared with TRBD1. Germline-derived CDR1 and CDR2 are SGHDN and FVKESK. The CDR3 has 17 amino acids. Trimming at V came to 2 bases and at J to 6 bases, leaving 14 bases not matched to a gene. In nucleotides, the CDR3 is TGTGCCAGCAGCCAAACCCTCGGGGCAGGGGGTACGGATACGCAGTATTTT. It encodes CASSQTLGAGGTDTQYF.

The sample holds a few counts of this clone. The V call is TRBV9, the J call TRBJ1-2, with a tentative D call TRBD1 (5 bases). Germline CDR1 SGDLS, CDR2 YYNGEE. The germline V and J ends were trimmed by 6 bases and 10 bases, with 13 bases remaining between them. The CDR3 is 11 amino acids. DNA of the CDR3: TGTGCCAGCACCCTGGGGGTTCTCTACACCTTC. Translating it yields CASTLGVLYTF.

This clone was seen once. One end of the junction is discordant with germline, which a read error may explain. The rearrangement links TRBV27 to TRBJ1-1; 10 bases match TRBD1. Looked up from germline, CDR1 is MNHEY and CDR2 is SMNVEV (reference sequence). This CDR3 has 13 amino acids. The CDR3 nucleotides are TGTGCCAGCAGGGGACAGGGGAACGCTGAAGCTTTCTTT. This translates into CASRGQGNAEAFF.

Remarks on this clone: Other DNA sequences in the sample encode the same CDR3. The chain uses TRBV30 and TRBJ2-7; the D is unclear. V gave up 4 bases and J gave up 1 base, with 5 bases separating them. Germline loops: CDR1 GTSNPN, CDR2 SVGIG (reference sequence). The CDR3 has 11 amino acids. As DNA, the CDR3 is TGTGCCTGGACGAGGTCCTACGAGCAGTACTTC. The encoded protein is CAWTRSYEQYF.

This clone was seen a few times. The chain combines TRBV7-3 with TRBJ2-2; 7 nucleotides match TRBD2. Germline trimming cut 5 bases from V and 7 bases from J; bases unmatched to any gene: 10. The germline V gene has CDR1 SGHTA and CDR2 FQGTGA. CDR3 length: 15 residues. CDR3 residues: CASSPRGGVVGELFF. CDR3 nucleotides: TGTGCCAGCAGCCCCCGGGGAGGGGTGGTCGGGGAGCTGTTTTTT.

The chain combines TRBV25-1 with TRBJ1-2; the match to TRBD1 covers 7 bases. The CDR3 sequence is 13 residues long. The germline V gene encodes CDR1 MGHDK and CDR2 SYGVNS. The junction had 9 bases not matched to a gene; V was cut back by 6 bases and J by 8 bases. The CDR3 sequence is CASRDRLADGYTF. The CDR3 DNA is TGTGCCAGCAGGGACAGGTTAGCGGACGGCTACACCTTC.

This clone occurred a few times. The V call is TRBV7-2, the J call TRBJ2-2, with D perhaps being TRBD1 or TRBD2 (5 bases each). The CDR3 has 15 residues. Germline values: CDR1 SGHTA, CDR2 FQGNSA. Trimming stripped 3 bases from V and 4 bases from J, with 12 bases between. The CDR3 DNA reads TGTGCCAGCAGCTTTTCTGGGGGTATCACCGGGGAGCTGTTTTTT. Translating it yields CASSFSGGITGELFF.

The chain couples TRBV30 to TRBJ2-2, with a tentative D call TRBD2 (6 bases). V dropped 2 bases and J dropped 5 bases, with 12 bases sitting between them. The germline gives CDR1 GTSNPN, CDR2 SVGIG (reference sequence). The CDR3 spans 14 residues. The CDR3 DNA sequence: TGTGCCTGGAGTCGTGCGGGGAGTACCGGGGAGCTGTTTTTT. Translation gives CAWSRAGSTGELFF.

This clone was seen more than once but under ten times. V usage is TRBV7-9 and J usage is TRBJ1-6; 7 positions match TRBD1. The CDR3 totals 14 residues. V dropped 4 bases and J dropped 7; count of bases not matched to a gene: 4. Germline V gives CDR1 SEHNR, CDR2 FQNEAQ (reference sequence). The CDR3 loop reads CASSSGQNNSPLHF. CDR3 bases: TGTGCCAGCAGCTCGGGACAGAACAATTCACCCCTCCACTTT.

The CDR3 reads CASGQSGANVLTF. As DNA, the CDR3 is TGTGCTAGCGGACAGTCTGGGGCCAACGTCCTGACTTTC. The rearrangement links TRBV12-5 to TRBJ2-6; D possibly corresponds to TRBD1 (6 bases). The CDR3 is made up of 13 amino acids. The V gene lost 9 bases and the J gene lost 1 base, with 7 bases spanning the gap. CDR1 is LGHNT and CDR2 is FRNRAP in the germline V gene.

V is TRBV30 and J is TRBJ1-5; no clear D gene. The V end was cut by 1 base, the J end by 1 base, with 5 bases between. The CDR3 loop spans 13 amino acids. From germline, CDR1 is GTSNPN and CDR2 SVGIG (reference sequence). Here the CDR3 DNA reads TGTGCCTGGAGTGCGGGGAGCAATCAGCCCCAGCATTTT. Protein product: CAWSAGSNQPQHF.